This T cell receptor (beta chain) was captured by sequencing in a study of regulatory T cells in long-lasting Graves disease. Researchers made TCR beta libraries by using iRepertoire HTBI primers and running Arm-PCR on CDR3 regions. MiXCR, applied by TCRdb to the multiplex PCR reads, yields one record per CDR3 protein. Counted here are 600,000 to 800,000 distinct CDR3 sequences, about 32% occurring once; the ten biggest clones make up 42%. Specified time point: persistent/refractory GD, antithyroid drugs over 5 years with positive TRAb. The TCR library was made from RNA that had been extracted from PBMCs in TRIzol. The table lists this clonotype with many counts. Source: peripheral blood mononuclear cells (PBMCs), taken when the disease was refractory, from a patient treated with antithyroid drugs. This clonotype originated in a female donor with Graves disease.

CDR3 sequence: CASSSSGGVIGQPQHF. In nucleotides, the CDR3 is TGTGCCAGCAGTTCCTCAGGGGGCGTAATCGGACAGCCCCAGCATTTT. This chain connects TRBV28 to TRBJ1-5; 8 bases map to TRBD1. Trimming cost V 4 bases and J 7 bases; bases outside gene matches: 12. Germline CDR1 is MDHEN and CDR2 is SYDVKM. The CDR3 extends over 16 amino acids.